Following are 29 T cell receptor beta chains from one sample sequenced in a study of regulatory T cells in long-lasting Graves disease. Researchers made TCR beta libraries by using iRepertoire HTBI primers and running Arm-PCR on CDR3 regions. TCRdb itself ran the multiplex PCR reads through MiXCR, one entry per CDR3 protein. The sample records 550,000 to 650,000 distinct CDR3 sequences, about 16% being singletons. The sample's time point: newly diagnosed GD, antithyroid drugs for less than 3 months. PBMCs were the source of the RNA used for TCR sequencing. These same records also appear under a second study, on T cells in Graves' hyperthyroidism and ophthalmopathy.

Sequenced material: peripheral blood mononuclear cells (PBMCs), taken at new diagnosis, from a patient treated with antithyroid drugs. The receptors here all came from a man between 18 and 29 years old with Graves disease.

Many counts were recorded for this clonotype. This sequence joins TRBV12-3 or TRBV12-4 and TRBJ2-2, with 8 bases lining up with TRBD1. V shed 5 bases and J 7 bases; nucleotides not matched to a gene: 9. This CDR3 has 15 amino acids. The CDR3 nucleotides read TGTGCCAGCAGTCCTATGACAGGGGTTGGCGGGGAGCTGTTTTTT. It translates to CASSPMTGVGGELFF.

The genes are TRBV4-1 and TRBJ2-1, with 10 bases that match TRBD1. CDR1 MGHRA and CDR2 YSYEKL come from the germline V gene. The CDR3 totals 14 residues. V lost 7 bases and J lost 6; bases outside the gene matches: 6. The CDR3 DNA reads as TGCGCCAGCAACCGGGACAGGGGATCCAATGAGCAGTTCTTC. The encoded protein is CASNRDRGSNEQFF.

This chain connects TRBV5-1 to TRBJ1-1, with a tentative D call TRBD1 (5 bases). The germline V and J ends were trimmed by 4 bases and 0 bases, with 16 bases remaining between them. Germline CDR1 SGHRS, CDR2 YFSETQ. The CDR3 covers 16 residues. CDR3 sequence: CASSEQIGGMNTEAFF. For the CDR3, the DNA is TGCGCCAGCAGCGAGCAGATTGGGGGGATGAACACTGAAGCTTTCTTT.

This clonotype showed up many times. The V call is TRBV5-1, the J call TRBJ1-1; 7 bases line up with TRBD1. CDR1 and CDR2 (germline): SGHRS, YFSETQ. The CDR3 spans 13 residues. V lost 3 bases, J lost 8 bases, and 7 bases stayed unmatched. DNA of the CDR3: TGCGCCAGCAGCTATATCCGGGACAGCGAAGCTTTCTTT. This translates into CASSYIRDSEAFF.

This chain uses TRBV6-2 or TRBV6-3 with TRBJ2-4, with 8 bases matching TRBD1. This CDR3 has 13 amino acids. Trimming at V came to 6 bases and at J to 6 bases, leaving 4 bases not matched to a gene. The germline V gene encodes CDR1 MNHEY and CDR2 SVGEGT. For the CDR3, the DNA is TGTGCCAGCAGATTTGGACAGGGAAACATTCAGTACTTC. It is translated as CASRFGQGNIQYF.

This clonotype was counted many times. This rearrangement joins TRBV6-1 to TRBJ1-3; D is ambiguous. V was cut by 1 base and J by 0 bases, with 7 bases left in between. Germline lookup yields CDR1 MNHNS and CDR2 SASEGT. This CDR3 spans 15 amino acids. The CDR3 DNA follows: TGTGCCAGCAGTGAAGGTCCCAGCTCTGGAAACACCATATATTTT. This translates into CASSEGPSSGNTIYF.

The genes are TRBV5-1 and TRBJ2-7; 9 bases are a match to TRBD2. Germline assignment: CDR1 SGHRS and CDR2 YFSETQ. The trim removed 4 bases at V and 2 bases at J, leaving 7 bases unmatched. The CDR3 has 15 residues. CDR3 nucleotides: TGCGCCAGCAGCACGGGGAGCGGGAGGCCCTACGAGCAGTACTTC. This translates into CASSTGSGRPYEQYF.

This clonotype was detected only once. The junction shows a germline mismatch at one end, possibly a read error. This sequence joins TRBV19 and TRBJ2-7; 8 bases match TRBD1. Germline CDR1 LNHDA, CDR2 SQIVND (reference sequence). This CDR3 is 14 amino acids long. The CDR3: CAGRPTGGTYEQYF. Here the CDR3 DNA reads TGTGCCGGTAGGCCAACAGGGGGAACCTACGAGCAGTACTTC.

This clonotype was seen many times. The chain joins TRBV11-1 to TRBJ2-7; TRBD1 aligns across 7 bases. Trimming removed 5 bases from V and 3 bases from J; junction bases left unmatched: 4. The CDR3 sequence is 13 residues long. Germline V gene lookup returns CDR1 SGHAT and CDR2 FQDESV (reference sequence). Here the CDR3 reads CASSRQGYYEQYF. The CDR3 coding sequence is TGTGCCAGCAGCCGACAGGGATACTACGAGCAGTACTTC. Variable domain in full (rest from reference TRBV11-1 and TRBJ2-7): EAEVAQSPRYKITEKSQAVAFWCDPISGHATLYWYRQILGQGPELLVQFQDESVVDDSQLPKDRFSAERLKGVDSTLKIQPAELGDSAMYLCASSRQGYYEQYFGPGTRLTVT.

J is TRBJ2-1 and V is TRBV6-2 or TRBV6-3, with 8 bases identical to TRBD1. Unmatched junction bases numbered 5, after V lost 9 bases and J lost 1 base. Germline V gene sequence: CDR1 MNHEY, CDR2 SVGEGT. The CDR3 is made up of 14 amino acids. As DNA, the CDR3 is TGTGCCAGTTCCACAGGGGGTTCCTACAATGAGCAGTTCTTC. Amino acids: CASSTGGSYNEQFF.

This clonotype turned up a few times. Sequence at one end of the junction differs from germline and may be a read error. The CDR3 spells CASSLTSVEKAPYNEQYF. In DNA form, the CDR3 reads TGTGCTAGCAGCTTGACTAGCGTGGAGAAGGCCCCCTACAATGAGCAGTACTTC. The chain employs TRBV7-7 and TRBJ2-1; 8 nucleotides match TRBD2. The J call may be faulty, since TRBJ2-7 better matches the DNA end. CDR3 length: 18 residues. CDR1 and CDR2 from the germline V gene are SSHAT and FNYEAQ (reference sequence).

The chain employs TRBV19 and TRBJ2-2; D is possibly TRBD1 or TRBD2 (5 bases each). Germline V lookup: CDR1 LNHDA, CDR2 SQIVND (reference sequence). Trimming pared 7 bases from V and 4 bases from J, leaving 13 bases between. CDR3 length equals 14 residues. The CDR3 DNA follows: TGTGCCAGTAACCGAAAGGGGACCACCGGGGAGCTGTTTTTT. This sequence encodes CASNRKGTTGELFF.

Ten or more counts support this clonotype. V gene TRBV11-2 combines with J gene TRBJ2-3; 11 bases line up with TRBD1. CDR1 and CDR2 from the germline V gene are SGHAT and FQNNGV. V lost 4 bases and J lost 6; bases outside the gene matches: 3. The CDR3 spans 14 residues. CDR3 protein: CASSSRTGGDTQYF. The CDR3 DNA reads TGTGCCAGCAGCTCCAGGACAGGGGGCGATACGCAGTATTTT. Complete variable domain (other parts from reference TRBV11-2 and TRBJ2-3): EAGVAQSPRYKIIEKRQSVAFWCNPISGHATLYWYQQILGQGPKLLIQFQNNGVVDDSQLPKDRFSAERLKGVDSTLKIQPAKLEDSAVYLCASSSRTGGDTQYFGPGTRLTVL.

Many counts were recorded for this clonotype. The chain couples TRBV12-3 or TRBV12-4 to TRBJ1-5, with a possible D match to TRBD1 (5 bases). Trimming took 3 bases from V and 6 from J, leaving 12 bases between them. The CDR3 totals 14 residues. The CDR3 spells CASSFQVGGQPQHF. CDR3 sequence (DNA): TGTGCCAGCAGTTTTCAAGTTGGGGGTCAGCCCCAGCATTTT.

In its sample, this clonotype was seen a few times. The chain employs TRBV9 and TRBJ2-7; D might be TRBD1 (6 bases). CDR1 and CDR2 from the germline V gene are SGDLS and YYNGEE. Trimming took 0 bases from V and 2 from J, leaving 12 bases between them. The CDR3 extends over 15 amino acids. This CDR3 is CASSVGGDNTYEQYF. CDR3 coding DNA: TGTGCCAGCAGCGTAGGAGGGGACAACACCTACGAGCAGTACTTC. The full variable domain, in which reference TRBV9 and TRBJ2-7 provide the parts outside the CDR3, is DSGVTQTPKHLITATGQRVTLRCSPRSGDLSVYWYQQSLDQGLQFLIQYYNGEERAKGNILERFSAQQFPDLHSELNLSSLELGDSALYFCASSVGGDNTYEQYFGPGTRLTVT.

This clonotype was counted ten times or more. The V and J genes are TRBV29-1 and TRBJ2-7, with 7 bases fitting TRBD1. CDR3 length equals 13 residues. The germline V gene has CDR1 SQVTM and CDR2 ANQGSEA. V gave up 4 bases and J gave up 3 bases; unmatched junction bases: 6. The CDR3 spells CSVGFRGSYEQYF. The CDR3 DNA sequence: TGCAGCGTTGGTTTCAGGGGGAGCTACGAGCAGTACTTC.

About this clonotype itself: A read error is possible here, since a much larger clone lies one base away. The chain has TRBV27 and TRBJ2-3, with D tentatively TRBD2 (6 bases). Per the germline V gene, CDR1 is MNHEY and CDR2 is SMNVEV (reference sequence). This CDR3 contains 14 residues. Trimming left V 2 bases short and J 0 bases short, with 6 bases between. The CDR3 DNA reads as TGTGCCAGCAGTTTACGGGAGAGCACAGATACGCAGTATTTT. Translation: CASSLRESTDTQYF.

The rearrangement joins TRBV6-2 or TRBV6-3 to TRBJ2-7; 8 bases match TRBD1. V gave up 2 bases and J gave up 0 bases; unmatched junction bases: 9. The CDR3 is made up of 17 amino acids. Germline V CDR1 and CDR2: MNHEY, SVGEGT. The CDR3 reads CASSYTRTGPGSYEQYF. The CDR3 DNA sequence: TGTGCCAGCAGTTACACCCGGACAGGGCCCGGCTCCTACGAGCAGTACTTC.

The chain joins TRBV3-1 to TRBJ1-3; possible D gene TRBD1, 5 bases. This CDR3 has 12 amino acids. The germline V and J ends were trimmed by 10 bases and 0 bases, with 7 bases remaining between them. Germline loops: CDR1 LGHDT, CDR2 YNNKEL (reference sequence). DNA for the CDR3: TGTGCCACAGGGTACTCTGGAAACACCATATATTTT. This codes for CATGYSGNTIYF.

The rearrangement joins TRBV4-1 to TRBJ2-1; D gene ambiguous. Trimming took 1 base from V and 3 from J, leaving 13 bases between them. CDR3 length: 16 amino acids. Per the germline V gene, CDR1 is MGHRA and CDR2 is YSYEKL. The CDR3 DNA follows: TGCGCCAGCAGCCAAGTGGAGTTAGTGAACTACAATGAGCAGTTCTTC. This sequence encodes CASSQVELVNYNEQFF.

Many counts were recorded for this clonotype. The chain has TRBV7-6 and TRBJ2-3, with 7 bases identical to TRBD2. CDR3 size: 14 residues. Germline V gives CDR1 SGHVS, CDR2 FNYEAQ. The junction had 4 bases not matched to a gene; V was cut back by 3 bases and J by 4 bases. CDR3 in DNA: TGTGCCAGCAGCTTTTCAGGACTAGCAGATACGCAGTATTTT. This sequence encodes CASSFSGLADTQYF.

This clonotype was seen only a few times. The rearrangement uses TRBV20-1 and TRBJ2-1, with 12 nucleotides matching TRBD2. Germline-derived CDR1 and CDR2 are DFQATT and SNEGSKA (reference sequence). The V gene end was trimmed by 6 bases and the J gene end by 12 bases; junction bases not matched to a gene: 12. This CDR3 spans 14 amino acids. The CDR3 region is CSAKLAGGSLGQFF. The CDR3 nucleotides are TGCAGTGCCAAACTAGCGGGGGGCTCCCTAGGGCAGTTCTTC.

The J gene is TRBJ1-2, the V gene TRBV29-1; the D is unclear. Germline-derived CDR1 and CDR2 are SQVTM and ANQGSEA. V lost 1 base to trimming and J lost 5 bases, with 5 bases between them. The CDR3 extends over 11 amino acids. This CDR3 reads CSVEASYGYTF. The CDR3 nucleotides are TGCAGCGTTGAAGCAAGTTATGGCTACACCTTC.

This clonotype has a count of ten or more. This chain connects TRBV28 to TRBJ1-2; D remains ambiguous. The CDR3 is 12 amino acids. Trimming took off 8 bases at V and 8 bases at J, with 15 bases between the two ends. The germline V gene encodes CDR1 MDHEN and CDR2 SYDVKM. The CDR3 reads CASSLKSRGYTF. The CDR3 DNA reads TGTGCCAGCTCCCTAAAGTCGAGGGGCTACACCTTC.

The rearrangement joins TRBV12-3 or TRBV12-4 to TRBJ2-7; D perhaps matches TRBD2 (6 bases). The CDR3 spans 13 residues. V lost 10 bases to trimming and J lost 6 bases, with 19 bases between them. CDR3 in DNA: TGTGCCAACAGGCTCCTCGAGGGACTCGAGCAGTACTTC. Protein product: CANRLLEGLEQYF.

At least ten counts were recorded for this clonotype. The V gene is TRBV20-1, the J gene TRBJ2-7; a possible D gene is TRBD2 (5 bases). CDR3 size: 15 residues. Trimming took off 0 bases at V and 1 base at J, with 13 bases between the two ends. Per the germline V gene, CDR1 is DFQATT and CDR2 is SNEGSKA (reference sequence). CDR3 residues: CSARDPLGKSYEQYF. The DNA for the CDR3 is TGCAGTGCTAGAGACCCTCTCGGGAAATCCTACGAGCAGTACTTC.

This clonotype was recorded many times. This sequence joins TRBV6-2 or TRBV6-3 and TRBJ2-7, with TRBD2 as a possible D gene (6 bases). The CDR3 extends over 15 amino acids. V gave up 6 bases and J gave up 3 bases, with 18 bases separating them. Germline values: CDR1 MNHEY, CDR2 SVGEGT. The CDR3 protein is CASRGVGGGSYEQYF. In DNA form, the CDR3 reads TGTGCCAGCAGAGGGGTTGGGGGAGGAAGCTACGAGCAGTACTTC.

The V gene is TRBV4-1, the J gene TRBJ2-7; D unresolved. The CDR3 consists of 13 residues. V gave up 5 bases and J gave up 5 bases, with 13 bases separating them. Germline V lookup: CDR1 MGHRA, CDR2 YSYEKL. CDR3 sequence reads: CASSMLVGNEQYF. Written as DNA, the CDR3 is TGCGCCAGCAGCATGTTAGTAGGGAACGAGCAGTACTTC.

This clonotype was counted many times. The chain recombines TRBV15 with TRBJ1-6; D is perhaps TRBD1 (6 bases). The CDR3 has 16 residues. Germline CDR1 and CDR2: LNHNV and YYDKDF (reference sequence). V lost 1 base, J lost 8 bases, and 15 bases lay in between. CDR3 protein: CATSRGKGTKYSPLHF. In nucleotides, the CDR3 is TGTGCCACCAGCAGAGGAAAGGGGACAAAATATTCACCCCTCCACTTT.